This is a list of T cell receptor beta chains from one sample in a study of T cell responses to AZD1222 COVID-19 vaccine. The assay was immunoSEQ multiplex PCR, and TCRdb's table has in-frame clones only and misses some. The repertoire holds 150,000 to 200,000 clones, with roughly 87% as singletons. The material was peripheral blood, obtained on day 0 of AZD1222 vaccination. These receptors were collected from an adult in good health. Each CDR3 is given with its conserved first and last residue. A D gene is named only where the DNA matches it firmly. Rows may omit the clone size; those that give it use once, few, many or a size class.

>TRBJ2-7|NA|TRBV11-3|NA
CASSFSVDGEQYF
TGTGCCAGCAGCTTTTCGGTAGACGGCGAGCAGTACTTC
>TRBJ2-3|NA|TRBV14|NA
CASSPGLTDTQYF
TGTGCCAGCAGTCCGGGCCTCACAGATACGCAGTATTTT
>TRBJ2-5|NA|TRBV6-1|once
CASSEPRRTRRETQYF
TGTGCCAGCAGTGAACCCCGGAGGACCAGGAGGGAGACCCAGTACTTC
>TRBJ2-7|TRBD2|TRBV5-1|NA
CASSWGTSGTQPYEQYF
TGCGCCAGCAGCTGGGGTACTAGCGGGACCCAACCCTACGAGCAGTACTTC
>TRBJ2-1|NA|TRBV6-5|NA
CASTGTQYNEQFF
TGTGCCAGCACCGGGACACAGTACAATGAGCAGTTCTTC
>TRBJ1-2|NA|TRBV7-9|NA
CASSKIGRIYGYTF
TGTGCCAGCAGCAAAATAGGACGGATCTATGGCTACACCTTC
>TRBJ1-5|NA|TRBV19|NA
CASSIRDSNQPQHF
TGTGCCAGTAGTATACGGGATAGCAATCAGCCCCAGCATTTT
>TRBJ2-1|NA|TRBV19|NA
CASSAGLPRNEQFF
TGTGCCAGTAGCGCCGGGCTCCCTCGTAATGAGCAGTTCTTC
>TRBJ1-3|NA|TRBV28|few
CASSSPRGYSSGNTIYF
TGTGCCAGCAGCTCCCCGAGGGGCTATAGCTCTGGAAACACCATATATTTT
>TRBJ1-5|TRBD1|TRBV19|few
CASSIPQGFVGYSNQPQHF
TGTGCCAGTAGTATCCCACAGGGGTTTGTGGGGTATAGCAATCAGCCCCAGCATTTT
>TRBJ2-5|NA|TRBV2|few
CASSVEYQETQYF
TGTGCCAGCAGTGTTGAGTACCAAGAGACCCAGTACTTC
>TRBJ2-1|TRBD1|TRBV24-1|NA
CATSDLGQGGMNEQFF
TGTGCCACCAGTGATCTCGGACAGGGGGGCATGAATGAGCAGTTCTTC
>TRBJ1-1|NA|TRBV6-5|NA
CASSPGTRGITEAFF
TGTGCCAGCAGTCCCGGGACACGGGGGATCACTGAAGCTTTCTTT
>TRBJ1-1|NA|TRBV5-1|NA
CASSLGADAEAFF
TGCGCCAGCAGCTTAGGAGCCGACGCTGAAGCTTTCTTT
>TRBJ1-3|NA|TRBV12-3/TRBV12-4|NA
CASRRVGVNTIYF
TGTGCCAGCAGGAGGGTGGGTGTAAACACCATATATTTT
>TRBJ1-6|NA|TRBV28|NA
CASSPAGSSYNSPLHF
TGTGCCAGCAGCCCGGCTGGGAGCTCCTATAATTCACCCCTCCACTTT
>TRBJ1-2|NA|TRBV5-6|NA
CASTAGEGFSGYTF
TGTGCCAGCACTGCAGGGGAAGGATTTAGTGGCTACACCTTC
>TRBJ2-7|TRBD1|TRBV7-2|NA
CASSPRTGRYEQYF
TGTGCCAGCAGCCCCCGGACAGGGAGGTACGAGCAGTACTTC
>TRBJ2-7|TRBD1|TRBV3-1/TRBV3-2|NA
CASSQATGSYEQYF
TGTGCCAGCAGCCAAGCGACAGGGTCCTACGAGCAGTACTTC
>TRBJ2-1|NA|TRBV9|NA
CASSVGLGYNEQFF
TGTGCCAGCAGCGTAGGACTAGGCTACAATGAGCAGTTCTTC
>TRBJ2-2|NA|TRBV5-1|once
CASSLNLPRKLNTGELFF
TGCGCCAGCAGCTTGAATCTCCCGCGGAAGCTAAACACCGGGGAGCTGTTTTTT
>TRBJ1-2|NA|TRBV19|NA
CASSRRQAFNYGYTF
TGTGCCAGTAGCCGAAGACAGGCCTTTAACTATGGCTACACCTTC
>TRBJ2-5|NA|TRBV27|NA
CASSSRALQETQYF
TGTGCCAGCAGTTCCCGAGCCCTACAAGAGACCCAGTACTTC
>TRBJ1-1|NA|TRBV6-5|NA
CASRSGNPREAFF
TGTGCCAGCAGGTCAGGGAACCCACGGGAAGCTTTCTTT
>TRBJ2-7|NA|TRBV30|NA
CAWRPRSAYEQYF
TGTGCCTGGAGGCCCCGTAGTGCCTACGAGCAGTACTTC
>TRBJ2-1|TRBD2|TRBV7-3|NA
CASSLRIAGSLNEQFF
TGTGCCAGCAGCTTAAGAATAGCGGGGTCCCTCAATGAGCAGTTCTTC
>TRBJ1-1|NA|TRBV7-9|NA
CASSLAQGTEAFF
TGTGCCAGCAGCTTAGCGCAGGGCACTGAAGCTTTCTTT
>TRBJ1-6|NA|TRBV28|NA
CASRKKGGDSPLHF
TGTGCCAGCAGAAAAAAAGGGGGAGATTCACCCCTCCACTTT
>TRBJ1-5|NA|TRBV19|NA
CASSSRETGLGQPQHF
TGTGCCAGTAGTTCCAGGGAAACGGGGCTTGGCCAGCCCCAGCATTTT
>TRBJ1-1|TRBD1|TRBV7-6|NA
CASSLAFPGGGTEAFF
TGTGCCAGCAGCTTAGCTTTCCCAGGGGGCGGCACTGAAGCTTTCTTT
>TRBJ2-2|NA|TRBV5-4|NA
CASSPLWGGGNTGELFF
TGTGCCAGCAGCCCCCTCTGGGGGGGCGGGAACACCGGGGAGCTGTTTTTT
>TRBJ2-1|NA|TRBV30|NA
CAWSGLPVEQFF
TGTGCCTGGAGTGGGCTACCAGTCGAGCAGTTCTTC
>TRBJ1-2|NA|TRBV29-1|NA
CSVDDPTESYGYTF
TGCAGCGTTGACGACCCTACAGAGTCCTATGGCTACACCTTC